This T cell receptor (beta chain) was obtained from a study of blood T cell repertoires in COVID-19 (dated by TCRdb to 2018 to 2020). Some background on the complete study: Samples from collaborators originated in the United States, Italy and Spain and spanned both the acute and convalescent phases of COVID-19. The prospective study material was composed of cDNA or gDNA derived from T cells, B-cell-depleted T cells, or PBMCs. Subjects who had been exposed to COVID-19, were actively infected with it, or had recovered from it provided the deeply sampled blood TCRbeta repertoires that made up the dataset. A freely available public database, intended as a resource for researchers studying the immune response to SARS-CoV-2, is where the repertoires were released. Samples were obtained from the ongoing ImmuneRACE study (first 160 participants) and from 1,254 subjects provided by 6 global collaborators. The sample metadata nearly always contained a de-identified subject ID, COVID-19 status, age in years and sex. Where HLA class I and class II types were available, the types were taken from metadata supplied by the sample provider, not from assay-based typing. The investigation overall reported the following: The amount of clinical and demographic metadata varied by source and participant and was provided uncurated.

For this clone: Its target antigen remains unknown. Qualities for individual bases were not recorded, and no much larger clone is one base off.

V is pared back by 6 bases and J by 6 bases, with 17 bases lying between the germline termini. Measured from the cysteine to the phenylalanine, the CDR3 is 14 residues long. Only CDR3 DNA remains: 42 bases, in frame from the first base. CDR1 and CDR2 are drawn from the germline V gene (reference sequence): SEHNR, FQNEAQ. The collaborating institutions used their own protocols to collect whole blood in K2EDTA tubes. Collaborator samples were shipped for TCRbeta analysis as frozen whole blood, isolated PBMCs, or DNA extracted from either sample type. The immunoSEQ Assay, a bias-controlled multiplex PCR, was used to amplify TCRbeta CDR3 regions from genomic DNA. In the source study's methods: The number of nucleated cells in each sample was estimated from the amplification of reference gene primers within the assay. To quantify the absolute abundance of each unique TCRbeta CDR3 rearrangement, sequence reads were collapsed and filtered. For each sample, productive Simpson clonality was calculated by taking the square root of Simpson's diversity index across productive rearrangements. TCRdb carries this immuneACCESS record with in-frame sequences only. Its versions omit some clonotypes, under half of them owing to an unresolved V gene in the studies checked, with the rest unexplained. The V and J calls and the clone size are those of that table, but D and trimming were determined from the DNA. The sample contains tens of thousands of clones, under 80% of them found a single time. The ten top clones hold more than 9.5% of the sample.

Sequencing was done on a sample of peripheral blood. This clonotype was obtained from a human donor in a cohort sampled during active COVID-19. This sequence uses TRBV7-9 and TRBJ2-5, and perhaps TRBD1 as D gene, on 7 matching bases. The DNA reads as follows: TGTGCCAGCAGGACTAGTGAGGGGGCAAAGACCCAGTACTTC. The encoded protein is CASRTSEGAKTQYF.